Listed here are 9 T cell receptor beta chains from one sample, sequenced in a study of control samples from healthy donors and cancer patients. Sequencing was performed with immunoSEQ multiplex PCR; in TCRdb, only in-frame clones are kept and a portion is missing. The sample has some 150,000 clones, about nine tenths seen once. The sample taken for sequencing was blood. Source of these receptors: a woman aged 30 to 39 in good health.

The rearrangement uses TRBV6-5 and TRBJ1-4; the D gene is possibly TRBD1 (5 bases). The CDR3 has 15 residues. Germline V lookup: CDR1 MNHEY, CDR2 SVGAGI. Trimming left V 5 bases short and J 0 bases short, with 10 bases between. The CDR3 coding sequence is TGTGCCAGCAGTCGGGACCCCGCAACTAATGAAAAACTGTTTTTT. Amino acids: CASSRDPATNEKLFF.

V and J are TRBV28 and TRBJ2-7; 12 bases align to TRBD2. Losses at the gene ends were 6 bases for V and 2 bases for J; bases not matched to a gene: 5. Per germline, CDR1 MDHEN and CDR2 SYDVKM. This CDR3 comprises 15 residues. CDR3 DNA sequence: TGTGCCAGCAGCCGTCGACTAGCGGGAGCCTACGAGCAGTACTTC. It encodes CASSRRLAGAYEQYF.

The chain is built from TRBV7-6 and TRBJ2-5; D possibly corresponds to TRBD1 (5 bases). Germline CDR1 is SGHVS and CDR2 is FNYEAQ. Between the trimmed V and J ends, which lost 4 bases and 1 base, there was a span of 10 bases. The CDR3 consists of 14 residues. The CDR3 DNA sequence: TGTGCCAGCAGCTCGACAGTGCTCCAAGAGACCCAGTACTTC. Translation: CASSSTVLQETQYF.

The J gene is TRBJ2-2, the V gene TRBV6-4, with 10 bases aligning to TRBD2. The CDR3 loop spans 17 amino acids. Germline V gene sequence: CDR1 MRHNA, CDR2 SNTAGT. V dropped 3 bases and J dropped 0; count of bases not matched to a gene: 4. CDR3 region: CASSEISGGSNTGELFF. CDR3 in DNA: TGTGCCAGCAGTGAGATTAGCGGGGGGTCGAACACCGGGGAGCTGTTTTTT.

This rearrangement joins TRBV19 to TRBJ1-5; D gene uncertain. Germline CDR1 reads LNHDA; CDR2 reads SQIVND (reference sequence). The ends were cut back, 3 bases at V and 5 bases at J, with 5 bases in the middle. This CDR3 contains 12 residues. The chain's CDR3 is CASSMGYQPQHF. CDR3 bases: TGTGCCAGTAGTATGGGGTATCAGCCCCAGCATTTT.

The count of this clone is one. The chain recombines TRBV11-2 with TRBJ2-4; 7 bases map to TRBD1. Germline values: CDR1 SGHAT, CDR2 FQNNGV. This CDR3 contains 14 residues. J gave up 9 bases and V 1 base, and 6 bases lay outside the gene matches. The CDR3 region is CASSLVQGMGIQYF. The DNA for the CDR3 is TGTGCCAGCAGCTTAGTACAGGGGATGGGCATTCAGTACTTC.

V gene TRBV28 combines with J gene TRBJ2-2; no clear D gene. The germline gives CDR1 MDHEN, CDR2 SYDVKM. Trimming removed 6 bases from V and 5 bases from J, with 4 bases in between. CDR3 length equals 11 residues. The CDR3 region has the DNA TGTGCCAGCAGCCGGACCGGGGAGCTGTTTTTT. Residues: CASSRTGELFF.

The CDR3 spells CASSQAGLGNNEQFF. CDR3 coding DNA: TGTGCCAGCAGCCAAGCGGGACTAGGAAACAATGAGCAGTTCTTC. This sequence joins TRBV3-1 (or the pseudogene TRBV3-2) and TRBJ2-1; 8 bases fit TRBD2. CDR1 and CDR2 from the germline V gene are LGHDT and YNNKEL (reference sequence). CDR3 length equals 15 residues. V was pared by 1 base and J by 5 bases, with 4 bases of the junction left unmatched.

This chain connects TRBV28 to TRBJ2-1; 12 bases line up with TRBD2. The CDR3 is made up of 13 amino acids. V dropped 5 bases and J dropped 12; count of bases not matched to a gene: 5. Looked up from germline, CDR1 is MDHEN and CDR2 is SYDVKM. DNA of the CDR3: TGTGCCAGCAGTCTAGCGGGAGGGCCGGGGCAGTTCTTC. It translates to CASSLAGGPGQFF.